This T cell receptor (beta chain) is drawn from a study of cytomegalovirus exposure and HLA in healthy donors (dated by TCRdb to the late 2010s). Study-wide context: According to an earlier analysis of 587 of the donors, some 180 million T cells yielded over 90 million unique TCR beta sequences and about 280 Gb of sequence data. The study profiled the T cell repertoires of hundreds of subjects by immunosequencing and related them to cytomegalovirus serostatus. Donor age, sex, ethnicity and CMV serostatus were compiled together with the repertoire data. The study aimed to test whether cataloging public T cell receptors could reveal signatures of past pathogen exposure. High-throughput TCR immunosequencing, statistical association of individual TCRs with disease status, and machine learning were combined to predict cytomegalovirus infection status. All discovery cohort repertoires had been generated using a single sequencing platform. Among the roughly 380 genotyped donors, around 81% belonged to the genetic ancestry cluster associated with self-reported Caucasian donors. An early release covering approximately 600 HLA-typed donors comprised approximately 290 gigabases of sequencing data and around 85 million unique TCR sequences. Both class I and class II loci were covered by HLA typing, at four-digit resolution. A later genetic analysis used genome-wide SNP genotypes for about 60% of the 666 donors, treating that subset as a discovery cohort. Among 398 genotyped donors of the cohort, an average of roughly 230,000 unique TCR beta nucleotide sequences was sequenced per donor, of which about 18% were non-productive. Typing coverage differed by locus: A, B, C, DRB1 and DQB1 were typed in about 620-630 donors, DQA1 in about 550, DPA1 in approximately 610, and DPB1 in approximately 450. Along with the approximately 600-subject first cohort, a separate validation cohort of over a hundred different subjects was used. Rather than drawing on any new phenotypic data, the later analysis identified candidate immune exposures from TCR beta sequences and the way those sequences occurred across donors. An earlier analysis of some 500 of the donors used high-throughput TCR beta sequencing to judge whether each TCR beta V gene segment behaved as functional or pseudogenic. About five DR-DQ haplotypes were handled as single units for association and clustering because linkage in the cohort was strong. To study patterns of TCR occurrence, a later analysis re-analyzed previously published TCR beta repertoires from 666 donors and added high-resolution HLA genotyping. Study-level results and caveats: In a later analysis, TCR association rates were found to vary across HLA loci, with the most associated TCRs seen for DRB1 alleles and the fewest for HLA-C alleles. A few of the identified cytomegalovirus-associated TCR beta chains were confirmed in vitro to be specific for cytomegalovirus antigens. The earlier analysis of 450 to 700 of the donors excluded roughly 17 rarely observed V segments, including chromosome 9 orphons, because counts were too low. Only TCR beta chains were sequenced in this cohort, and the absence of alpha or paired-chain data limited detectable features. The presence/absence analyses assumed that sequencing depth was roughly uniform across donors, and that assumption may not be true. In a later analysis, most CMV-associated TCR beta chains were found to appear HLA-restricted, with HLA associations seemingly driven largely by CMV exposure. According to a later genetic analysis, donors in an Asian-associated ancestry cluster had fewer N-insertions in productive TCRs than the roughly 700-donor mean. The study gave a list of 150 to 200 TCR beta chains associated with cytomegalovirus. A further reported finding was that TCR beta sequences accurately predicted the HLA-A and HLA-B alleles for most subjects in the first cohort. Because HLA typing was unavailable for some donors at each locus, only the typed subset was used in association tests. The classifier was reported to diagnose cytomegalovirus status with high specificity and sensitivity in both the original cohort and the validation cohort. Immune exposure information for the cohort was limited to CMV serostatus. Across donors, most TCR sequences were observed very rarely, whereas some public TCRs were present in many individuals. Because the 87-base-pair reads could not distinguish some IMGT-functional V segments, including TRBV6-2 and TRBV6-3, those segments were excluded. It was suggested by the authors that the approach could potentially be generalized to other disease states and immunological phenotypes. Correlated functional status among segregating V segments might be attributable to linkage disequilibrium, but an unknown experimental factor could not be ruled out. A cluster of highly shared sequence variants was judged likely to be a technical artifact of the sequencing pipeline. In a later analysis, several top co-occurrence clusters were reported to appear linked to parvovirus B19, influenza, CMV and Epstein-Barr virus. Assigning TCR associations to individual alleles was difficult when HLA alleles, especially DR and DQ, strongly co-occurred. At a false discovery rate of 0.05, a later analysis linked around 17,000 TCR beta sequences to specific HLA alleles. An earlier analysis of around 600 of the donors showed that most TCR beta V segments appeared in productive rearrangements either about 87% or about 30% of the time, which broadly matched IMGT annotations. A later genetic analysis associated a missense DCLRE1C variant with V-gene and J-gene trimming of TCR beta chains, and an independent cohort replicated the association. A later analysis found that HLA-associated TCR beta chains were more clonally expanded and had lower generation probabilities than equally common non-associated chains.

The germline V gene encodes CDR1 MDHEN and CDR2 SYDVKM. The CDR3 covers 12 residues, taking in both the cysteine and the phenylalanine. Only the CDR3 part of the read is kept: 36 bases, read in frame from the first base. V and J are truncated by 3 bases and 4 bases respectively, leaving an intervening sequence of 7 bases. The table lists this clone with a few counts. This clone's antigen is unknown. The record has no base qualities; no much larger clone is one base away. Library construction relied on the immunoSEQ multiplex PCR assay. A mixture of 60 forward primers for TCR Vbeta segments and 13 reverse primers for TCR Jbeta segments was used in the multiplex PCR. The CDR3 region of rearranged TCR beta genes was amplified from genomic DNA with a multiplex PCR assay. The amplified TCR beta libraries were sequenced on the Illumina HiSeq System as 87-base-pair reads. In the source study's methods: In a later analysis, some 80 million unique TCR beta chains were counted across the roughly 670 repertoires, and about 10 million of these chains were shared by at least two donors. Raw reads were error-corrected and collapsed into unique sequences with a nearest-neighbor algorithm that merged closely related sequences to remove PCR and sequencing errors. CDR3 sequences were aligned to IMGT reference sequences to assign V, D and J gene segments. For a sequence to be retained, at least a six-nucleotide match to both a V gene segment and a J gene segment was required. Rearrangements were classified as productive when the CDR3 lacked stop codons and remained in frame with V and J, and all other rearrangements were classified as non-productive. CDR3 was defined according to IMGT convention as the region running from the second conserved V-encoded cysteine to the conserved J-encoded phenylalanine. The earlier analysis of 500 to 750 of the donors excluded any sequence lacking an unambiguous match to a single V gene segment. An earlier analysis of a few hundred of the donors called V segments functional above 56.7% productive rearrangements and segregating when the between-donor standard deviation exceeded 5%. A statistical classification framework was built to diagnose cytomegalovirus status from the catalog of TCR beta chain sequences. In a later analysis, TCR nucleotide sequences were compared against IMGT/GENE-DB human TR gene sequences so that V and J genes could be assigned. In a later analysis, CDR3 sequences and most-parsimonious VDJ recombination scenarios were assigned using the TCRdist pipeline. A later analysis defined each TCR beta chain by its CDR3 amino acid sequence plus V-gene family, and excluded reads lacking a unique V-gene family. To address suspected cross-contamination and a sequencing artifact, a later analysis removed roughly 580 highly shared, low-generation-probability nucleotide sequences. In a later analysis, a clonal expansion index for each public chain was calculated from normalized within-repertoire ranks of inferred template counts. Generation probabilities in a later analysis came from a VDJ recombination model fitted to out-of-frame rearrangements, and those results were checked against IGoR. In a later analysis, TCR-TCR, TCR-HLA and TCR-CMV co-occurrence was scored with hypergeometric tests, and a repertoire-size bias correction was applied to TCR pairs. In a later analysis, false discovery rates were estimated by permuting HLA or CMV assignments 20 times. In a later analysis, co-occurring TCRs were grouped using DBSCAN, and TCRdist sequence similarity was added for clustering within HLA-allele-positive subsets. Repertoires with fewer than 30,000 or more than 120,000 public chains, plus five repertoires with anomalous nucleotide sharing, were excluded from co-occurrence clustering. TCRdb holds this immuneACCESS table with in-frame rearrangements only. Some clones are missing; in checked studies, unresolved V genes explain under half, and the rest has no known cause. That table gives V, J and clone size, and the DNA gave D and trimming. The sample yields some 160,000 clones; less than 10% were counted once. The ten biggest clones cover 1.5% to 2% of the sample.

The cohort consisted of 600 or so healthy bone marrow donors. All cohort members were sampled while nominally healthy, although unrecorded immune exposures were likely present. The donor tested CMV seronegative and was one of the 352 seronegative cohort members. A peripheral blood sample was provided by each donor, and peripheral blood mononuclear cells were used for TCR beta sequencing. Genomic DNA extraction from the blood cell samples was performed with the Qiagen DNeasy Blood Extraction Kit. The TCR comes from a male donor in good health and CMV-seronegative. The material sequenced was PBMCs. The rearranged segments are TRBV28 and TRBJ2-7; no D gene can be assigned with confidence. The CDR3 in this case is CASSFAAYEQYF. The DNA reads TGTGCCAGCAGTTTTGCAGCGTACGAGCAGTACTTC.